This TCR beta chain is from a study of cytotoxic CD8 clonotypes in ibrutinib-treated CLL. Study context: The study included approximately 10 relapsed/refractory and 15 treatment-naive patients; about 17 had IGHV unmutated disease. Samples showed on average about 280,000 productive templates and tens of thousands of productive rearrangements. Regarding the study as a whole: Clonality at baseline surpassed age-matched healthy donors and tracked circulating CD8+ T-cell counts.

About this clone itself: Its antigen is still unknown.

Sequencing sought depths of 1 in 200,000 to 1 in 1 million T cells. TCRdb's copy holds only in-frame clones and misses some; the assay was immunoSEQ multiplex PCR. The data contain 110,000 to 150,000 clones, under 95% of them seen just once; the ten biggest clones take up 11%. The V gene lost 4 bases and the J gene lost 6 bases, with 20 bases spanning the gap. CDR1 and CDR2 (germline): SGDLS, YYNGEE. The CDR3 is made up of 16 amino acids. The chain uses TRBV9 and TRBJ2-1; D may be TRBD1 (5 bases). The clonotype originates from a human donor with chronic lymphocytic leukemia. The sequenced sample was PBMCs, obtained after 12 months of ibrutinib treatment. CDR3 sequence (DNA): TGTGCCAGCAGCCCTAGTGGCCGGGCAGGGCTCAATGAGCAGTTCTTC. Translated: CASSPSGRAGLNEQFF.